Shown below are 10 T cell receptor beta chains from a single sample sequenced in a study of cytomegalovirus exposure and HLA in healthy donors. 13 Jbeta primers and 60 Vbeta primers were used for the PCR. TCRdb keeps only in-frame clones here, not all; method: immunoSEQ multiplex PCR. The table has roughly 100,000 clones, 60% to 80% seen once. The sample consisted of PBMCs. All receptors come from a woman between 40 and 55 years old in good health and CMV-seropositive.

V is TRBV2 and J is TRBJ2-3; 7 positions agree with TRBD1. Losses at the gene ends were 6 bases for V and 2 bases for J; bases not matched to a gene: 5. Germline lookup yields CDR1 SNHLY and CDR2 FYNNEI. CDR3 length: 14 amino acids. The chain's CDR3 is CASRDRSTTDTQYF. For the CDR3, the DNA is TGTGCCAGCAGGGACAGGTCAACCACAGATACGCAGTATTTT.

V gene TRBV11-2 combines with J gene TRBJ2-1; 11 nucleotides match TRBD2. J gave up 8 bases and V 5 bases, and 14 bases lay outside the gene matches. The CDR3 covers 17 residues. CDR1 and CDR2 from the germline V gene are SGHAT and FQNNGV. CDR3 amino acids: CASSKNPGTSGYYEQFF. CDR3 coding DNA: TGTGCCAGCAGCAAGAACCCCGGGACTAGCGGTTATTATGAGCAGTTCTTC. Full variable domain (missing parts from reference TRBV11-2 and TRBJ2-1): EAGVAQSPRYKIIEKRQSVAFWCNPISGHATLYWYQQILGQGPKLLIQFQNNGVVDDSQLPKDRFSAERLKGVDSTLKIQPAKLEDSAVYLCASSKNPGTSGYYEQFFGPGTRLTVL.

The J gene is TRBJ2-3, the V gene TRBV5-1; 12 bases fit TRBD2. Germline V gene sequence: CDR1 SGHRS, CDR2 YFSETQ. The CDR3 runs to 15 residues. With V trimmed by 7 bases and J by 5 bases, 8 bases remained unmatched. The CDR3 DNA reads TGCGCCAGCGGGGAGGCTAGCGGGAGGGGAGATACGCAGTATTTT. Residues: CASGEASGRGDTQYF.

The chain is built from TRBV11-2 and TRBJ1-2; 7 bases fit TRBD1. CDR3 length: 15 amino acids. V gave up 5 bases and J gave up 5 bases; unmatched junction bases: 11. Germline CDR1 and CDR2: SGHAT and FQNNGV. CDR3 sequence: CASSGNRGQAYGYTF. In DNA, the CDR3 is TGTGCCAGCAGCGGGAATCGCGGACAGGCTTATGGCTACACCTTC.

This sequence joins TRBV4-1 and TRBJ2-1, with 14 bases matching TRBD2. The germline CDR1 and CDR2 sequences are MGHRA and YSYEKL. This CDR3 is 17 amino acids long. The V segment lost 3 bases and the J segment 3 bases; nucleotides outside the gene matches: 4. The CDR3: CASSHEGLAGVYNEQFF. The CDR3 bases are TGCGCCAGCAGCCACGAGGGACTAGCGGGGGTCTACAATGAGCAGTTCTTC.

This clone was recorded once. The V call is TRBV4-1, the J call TRBJ2-7; perhaps TRBD1 as D (6 bases). Germline V gene lookup returns CDR1 MGHRA and CDR2 YSYEKL. This CDR3 spans 15 amino acids. V was shortened by 4 bases and J by 3 bases, with 16 bases between the two germline ends. The CDR3, as DNA: TGCGCCAGCAGCCCAGCCCTAGGACAGAGCTACGAGCAGTACTTC. This codes for CASSPALGQSYEQYF.

The DNA for the CDR3 is TGTGCCAGTAGTATAGGAACAGGGTCAAGGTATGGCTACACCTTC. It yields the protein CASSIGTGSRYGYTF. The chain employs TRBV19 and TRBJ1-2, with D perhaps matching TRBD1 (6 bases). CDR1 is LNHDA and CDR2 is SQIVND in the germline V gene (reference sequence). Trimming took 1 base from V and 5 from J, leaving 14 bases between them. This CDR3 is 15 amino acids long.

The gene calls are TRBV29-1 and TRBJ1-1, with D unresolved. The V end lost 7 bases, the J end lost 0 bases, and 6 bases lay between the germline ends. The CDR3 consists of 11 residues. Looked up from germline, CDR1 is SQVTM and CDR2 is ANQGSEA. CDR3 DNA sequence: TGCAGCGGCGGAGTGAACACTGAAGCTTTCTTT. It translates to CSGGVNTEAFF.

As DNA, the CDR3 is TGCGCCAGCAGCTTGGTCGGGGGGGAGGACAATGAGCAGTTCTTC. Protein: CASSLVGGEDNEQFF. J is TRBJ2-1 and V is TRBV5-1; 8 bases map to TRBD2. V trimming: 0 bases; J trimming: 5 bases; junction bases outside the gene matches: 4. Germline values: CDR1 SGHRS, CDR2 YFSETQ. The CDR3 extends over 15 amino acids.

The V call is TRBV5-1, the J call TRBJ2-3, with 8 bases matching TRBD2. V lost 0 bases to trimming and J lost 2 bases; unmatched junction nucleotides: 5. The V gene's germline CDR1 is SGHRS and CDR2 YFSETQ. The CDR3 has 16 amino acids. In nucleotides, the CDR3 is TGCGCCAGCAGCTTGGCGGGGGGGCTTAACACAGATACGCAGTATTTT. This sequence encodes CASSLAGGLNTDTQYF.